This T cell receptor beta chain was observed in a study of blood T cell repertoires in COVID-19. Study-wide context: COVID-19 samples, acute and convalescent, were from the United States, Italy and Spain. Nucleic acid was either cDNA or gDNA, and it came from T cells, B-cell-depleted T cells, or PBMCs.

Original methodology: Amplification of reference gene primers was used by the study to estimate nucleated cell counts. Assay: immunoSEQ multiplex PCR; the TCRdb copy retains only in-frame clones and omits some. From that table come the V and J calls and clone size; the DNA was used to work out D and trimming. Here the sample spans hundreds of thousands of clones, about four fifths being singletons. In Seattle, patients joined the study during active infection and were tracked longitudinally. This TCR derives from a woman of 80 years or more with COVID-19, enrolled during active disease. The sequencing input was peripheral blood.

CDR3 sequence: CASSLRESQETQYF. The CDR3 DNA is TGTGCCAGCAGCTTACGCGAGAGCCAAGAGACCCAGTACTTC. The chain employs TRBV5-8 and TRBJ2-5, with no clear D. The CDR3 covers 14 residues. V shed 2 bases and J shed 1 base, with 9 bases lying between them. Germline V gene data show CDR1 as SGHTS and CDR2 as YDEGEE.